The 15 T cell receptor beta chains reported below all come from one sample, sequenced in a study of cytomegalovirus exposure and HLA in healthy donors. Libraries were prepared by immunoSEQ multiplex PCR; TCRdb keeps only in-frame clonotypes and omits some of them. Of about 120,000 clones listed, around 88% were seen once; the top ten hold around 2%. Sequenced material: PBMCs. Receptors originate from a man aged 18 to 29 in good health and CMV-seronegative.

The gene calls are TRBV29-1 and TRBJ1-3; D call uncertain. V was clipped by 3 bases and J by 0 bases, with 9 bases between them. CDR1 is SQVTM, CDR2 ANQGSEA, per germline. The CDR3 spans 14 residues. CDR3 in DNA: TGCAGCGTTGATATCGGTGGCTCTGGAAACACCATATATTTT. Residues: CSVDIGGSGNTIYF.

This clone has more than one count but fewer than ten. The chain recombines TRBV30 with TRBJ2-7; D is unresolved. The CDR3 contains 15 residues. Deletions cut 2 bases from V and 2 bases from J, with 16 bases between. Germline V CDR1 and CDR2: GTSNPN, SVGIG (reference sequence). CDR3 DNA sequence: TGTGCCTGGAGTCCCCAGGTGGTTGGTCCCTACGAGCAGTACTTC. It translates to CAWSPQVVGPYEQYF.

J is TRBJ1-4 and V is TRBV27; no reliable D call. Trimming pared 6 bases from V and 4 bases from J, leaving 12 bases between. This CDR3 has 14 residues. From germline, CDR1 is MNHEY and CDR2 SMNVEV (reference sequence). The CDR3: CASRLAGGNEKLFF. CDR3 coding DNA: TGTGCCAGCAGACTAGCGGGTGGTAATGAAAAACTGTTTTTT.

The chain has TRBV14 and TRBJ2-7, with a possible D match to TRBD1 (5 bases). Per germline, CDR1 SGHDN and CDR2 FVKESK. The CDR3 covers 15 residues. Trimming shortened V by 1 base and J by 3 bases, and 13 bases separated the two germline ends. This chain's CDR3 is CASSQALGQVYEQYF. CDR3 sequence (DNA): TGTGCCAGCAGCCAAGCCTTGGGGCAGGTCTACGAGCAGTACTTC.

The V gene is TRBV27, the J gene TRBJ2-5; 10 nucleotides align to TRBD2. The J segment lost 4 bases and the V segment lost 1 base, leaving 9 bases of the junction unmatched. Germline V gives CDR1 MNHEY, CDR2 SMNVEV (reference sequence). The CDR3 has 17 amino acids. The CDR3 DNA reads as TGTGCCAGCAGTTTATTAGGCCTAGCGGGAGAGTCAGAGACCCAGTACTTC. It codes for CASSLLGLAGESETQYF.

Turning to this clone: In the same sample, other DNA sequences code for this CDR3. The rearrangement links TRBV29-1 to TRBJ2-3, with 9 bases aligning to TRBD1. Germline CDR1 SQVTM, CDR2 ANQGSEA. After removal of 7 bases from V and 1 base from J, the junction contained 3 bases not matched to a gene. The CDR3 extends over 13 amino acids. The CDR3 sequence is CSARQGGTDTQYF. The CDR3 nucleotides are TGCAGCGCCCGACAGGGGGGCACAGATACGCAGTATTTT.

This clone was seen once. The chain is built from TRBV4-1 and TRBJ2-7; a possible D gene is TRBD2 (5 bases). Germline loops: CDR1 MGHRA, CDR2 YSYEKL. V lost 1 base to trimming and J lost 6 bases, with 10 bases between them. This CDR3 contains 13 residues. CDR3 region: CASSQVQSGEQYF. In DNA, the CDR3 is TGCGCCAGCAGCCAAGTACAGAGCGGCGAGCAGTACTTC.

This chain uses TRBV9 with TRBJ1-1; a weak D match, TRBD1 (6 bases). Germline values: CDR1 SGDLS, CDR2 YYNGEE. The CDR3 runs to 14 residues. Trimming pared 3 bases from V and 1 base from J, leaving 10 bases between. The CDR3, as DNA: TGTGCCAGCAGCGATTACAGGGAGAACACTGAAGCTTTCTTT. Its translation: CASSDYRENTEAFF.

This clone appeared a single time. This CDR3 is CASSVVAGDGTGELFF. The CDR3, as DNA: TGTGCCAGCAGCGTAGTTGCTGGAGACGGCACCGGGGAGCTGTTTTTT. This chain uses TRBV9 with TRBJ2-2, with D uncertain. Germline V gene sequence: CDR1 SGDLS, CDR2 YYNGEE. Trimming pared 0 bases from V and 4 bases from J, leaving 13 bases between. This CDR3 region has 16 residues.

The chain couples TRBV7-9 to TRBJ2-5; 9 bases are a match to TRBD1. Germline trimming cut 3 bases from V and 4 bases from J; bases unmatched to any gene: 12. Germline loops: CDR1 SEHNR, CDR2 FQNEAQ (reference sequence). This CDR3 has 17 residues. CDR3 nucleotides: TGTGCCAGCAGCTTCCCGTCCCATGGACAGGGGAGAGAGACCCAGTACTTC. Translating gives CASSFPSHGQGRETQYF.

The chain's CDR3 is CASSARTDVYDYGYTF. CDR3 bases: TGTGCCAGCAGCGCCCGGACAGACGTTTATGACTATGGCTACACCTTC. The V gene is TRBV5-4, the J gene TRBJ1-2, with TRBD1 as a possible D gene (6 bases). Germline V gene lookup returns CDR1 SGHNT and CDR2 YYREEE (reference sequence). V was trimmed by 4 bases and J by 3 bases, leaving 19 bases between them. The CDR3 is 16 amino acids.

The CDR3 sequence: CSGAGASYEQYF. CDR3 sequence (DNA): TGCAGCGGAGCGGGGGCATCCTACGAGCAGTACTTC. The rearrangement links TRBV29-1 to TRBJ2-7, with 8 bases identical to TRBD2. CDR3 length equals 12 residues. The germline CDR1 and CDR2 sequences are SQVTM and ANQGSEA. With V trimmed by 7 bases and J by 1 base, 3 bases remained unmatched.

This clone was found once. This chain links TRBV28 with TRBJ2-6; no firm D call. Germline assignment: CDR1 MDHEN and CDR2 SYDVKM. The V gene lost 7 bases and the J gene lost 4 bases, with 8 bases spanning the gap. This CDR3 is built from 13 residues. The CDR3 sequence is CASTDGGANVLTF. The DNA for the CDR3 is TGTGCCAGCACCGACGGGGGGGCCAACGTCCTGACTTTC.

The chain uses TRBV27 and TRBJ2-7, with D uncertain. The CDR3 loop spans 15 amino acids. V was trimmed by 3 bases and J by 2 bases, leaving 14 bases between them. Germline V gene sequence: CDR1 MNHEY, CDR2 SMNVEV (reference sequence). CDR3 coding DNA: TGTGCCAGCAGTTTTAGCCCGGCCCCTACCTACGAGCAGTACTTC. As protein: CASSFSPAPTYEQYF.

The chain is built from TRBV5-1 and TRBJ2-2; unclear D gene. Germline V gene data show CDR1 as SGHRS and CDR2 as YFSETQ. The length of the CDR3 is 13 residues. Trimming left V 6 bases short and J 2 bases short, with 8 bases between. The CDR3 protein is CASNELNTGELFF. The CDR3 DNA is TGCGCCAGCAATGAGCTAAACACCGGGGAGCTGTTTTTT.